The 9 T cell receptor beta chains below come from one sample, sequenced in a study of blood T cell repertoires in COVID-19 (dated by TCRdb to about 2020). Library prep was done by the immunoSEQ multiplex PCR assay. This immuneACCESS table, as held by TCRdb, lists in-frame sequences with V and J called but not all clones. Of the missing ones, under half trace to an unresolved V gene in checked studies; the others have no known cause. For this sample there are approximately 140,000 clones; around 89% appear just once. Jointly, the top ten make up about 17% of the sample. Input material: peripheral blood. The receptors come from a man aged 50-60 years with active or convalescent COVID-19.

The chain joins TRBV29-1 to TRBJ2-5, with TRBD1 matching 7 bases. This CDR3 region has 18 residues. Unmatched junction bases numbered 17, after V lost 4 bases and J lost 0 bases. CDR1 is SQVTM, CDR2 ANQGSEA, per germline. DNA for the CDR3: TGCAGCGTTGTCACAGGGGAGAAGAGAGGGCTGTACCAAGAGACCCAGTACTTC. As protein: CSVVTGEKRGLYQETQYF.

The rearrangement links TRBV28 to TRBJ2-3; D not resolved. Germline V gene data show CDR1 as MDHEN and CDR2 as SYDVKM. The CDR3 length is 15 residues. Between the trimmed V and J ends, which lost 3 bases and 0 bases, there was a span of 10 bases. In DNA form, the CDR3 reads TGTGCCAGCAGTTTGAGCACGAGTAGCACAGATACGCAGTATTTT. It codes for CASSLSTSSTDTQYF.

The chain is built from TRBV29-1 and TRBJ1-2; TRBD1 agrees at 8 bases. Germline V CDR1 and CDR2: SQVTM, ANQGSEA. Unmatched junction bases numbered 11, after V lost 6 bases and J lost 8 bases. There are 13 residues in the CDR3. The CDR3 coding sequence is TGCAGCGTGTCGACAGGGGAGGCGTTCGGCTACACCTTC. It specifies CSVSTGEAFGYTF.

The V gene is TRBV15, the J gene TRBJ2-7; the match to TRBD1 covers 7 bases. J lost 4 bases, V lost 0 bases, and 6 bases had no gene match. This CDR3 region has 15 residues. The germline V gene encodes CDR1 LNHNV and CDR2 YYDKDF (reference sequence). DNA of the CDR3: TGTGCCACCAGCAGAGAAGGGACAGTGGGGTACGAGCAGTACTTC. Translating it yields CATSREGTVGYEQYF.

The J gene is TRBJ1-1, the V gene TRBV3-1 (or the pseudogene TRBV3-2); 9 nucleotides align to TRBD1. Germline V CDR1 and CDR2: LGHDT, YNNKEL (reference sequence). V shed 0 bases and J 9 bases; nucleotides not matched to a gene: 5. The CDR3 has 14 residues. The chain's CDR3 is CASSQEGQGGKAFF. The CDR3 nucleotides are TGTGCCAGCAGCCAAGAGGGACAGGGAGGAAAAGCTTTCTTT.

The chain couples TRBV13 to TRBJ2-3; TRBD2 aligns across 12 bases. The V and J ends lost 6 bases and 4 bases, in that order; junction bases with no gene match: 5. The germline V gene has CDR1 PRHDT and CDR2 FYEKMQ (reference sequence). The CDR3 runs to 15 residues. The CDR3 nucleotides read TGTGCCAGCAGGCTAGCGGGAGGGCCTGCAGATACGCAGTATTTT. Amino acids: CASRLAGGPADTQYF.

The chain carries TRBV27 and TRBJ1-1; maybe TRBD1 (5 bases). In germline, CDR1 is MNHEY, CDR2 SMNVEV (reference sequence). The CDR3 has 13 amino acids. V was clipped by 6 bases and J by 4 bases, with 12 bases between them. The CDR3, as DNA: TGTGCCAGCAGCCCAGGGCGCGGCACTGAAGCTTTCTTT. It yields the protein CASSPGRGTEAFF.

The chain has TRBV7-2 and TRBJ1-6, with D hard to call. Germline lookup yields CDR1 SGHTA and CDR2 FQGNSA. The CDR3 runs 16 residues. With 5 bases removed from V and 3 bases from J, the gap between germline ends came to 14 bases. The CDR3 DNA follows: TGTGCCAGCAGCGACAATCCCGGGAGCTATAATTCACCCCTCCACTTT. Residues: CASSDNPGSYNSPLHF.

This sequence joins TRBV4-1 and TRBJ2-1; 7 bases map to TRBD2. In germline, CDR1 is MGHRA, CDR2 YSYEKL. This CDR3 has 15 residues. Trimming cost V 1 base and J 0 bases; bases outside gene matches: 0. CDR3 in amino acids: CASSQGGGSYNEQFF. CDR3 nucleotide sequence: TGCGCCAGCAGCCAAGGGGGGGGCTCCTACAATGAGCAGTTCTTC.